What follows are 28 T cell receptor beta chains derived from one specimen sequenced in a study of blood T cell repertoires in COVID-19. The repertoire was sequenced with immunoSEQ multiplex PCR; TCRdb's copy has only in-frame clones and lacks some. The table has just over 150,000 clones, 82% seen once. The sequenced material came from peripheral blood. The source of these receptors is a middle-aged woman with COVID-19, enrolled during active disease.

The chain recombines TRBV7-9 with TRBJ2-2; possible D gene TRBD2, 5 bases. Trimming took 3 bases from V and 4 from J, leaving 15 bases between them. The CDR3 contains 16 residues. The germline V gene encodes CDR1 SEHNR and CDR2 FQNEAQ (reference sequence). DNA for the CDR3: TGTGCCAGCAGCTTGGGTGTGGGAGTGTCCACCGGGGAGCTGTTTTTT. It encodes CASSLGVGVSTGELFF.

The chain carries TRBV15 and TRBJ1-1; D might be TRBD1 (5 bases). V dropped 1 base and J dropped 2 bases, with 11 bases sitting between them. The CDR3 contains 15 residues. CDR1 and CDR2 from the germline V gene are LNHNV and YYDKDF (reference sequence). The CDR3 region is CATSRVRTPNTEAFF. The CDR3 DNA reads TGTGCCACCAGCAGAGTCAGGACACCAAACACTGAAGCTTTCTTT.

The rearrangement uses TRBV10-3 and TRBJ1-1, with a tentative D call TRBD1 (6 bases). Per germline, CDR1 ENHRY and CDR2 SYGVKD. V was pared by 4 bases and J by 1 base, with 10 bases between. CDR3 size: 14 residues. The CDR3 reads CAISAKTGNTEAFF. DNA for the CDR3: TGTGCCATCAGTGCGAAGACAGGGAACACTGAAGCTTTCTTT.

CDR3 protein: CASRRTSGRFNEQYF. CDR3 sequence (DNA): TGTGCCAGCAGACGAACTAGCGGGAGGTTCAACGAGCAGTACTTC. J is TRBJ2-7 and V is TRBV28; 12 bases align to TRBD2. The ends lost 6 bases at V and 5 bases at J; junction bases unmatched: 8. This CDR3 is built from 15 residues. Per the germline V gene, CDR1 is MDHEN and CDR2 is SYDVKM. Combining the CDR3 with reference TRBV28 and TRBJ2-7 gives the whole variable domain DVKVTQSSRYLVKRTGEKVFLECVQDMDHENMFWYRQDPGLGLRLIYFSYDVKMKEKGDIPEGYSVSREKKERFSLILESASTNQTSMYLCASRRTSGRFNEQYFGPGTRLTVT.

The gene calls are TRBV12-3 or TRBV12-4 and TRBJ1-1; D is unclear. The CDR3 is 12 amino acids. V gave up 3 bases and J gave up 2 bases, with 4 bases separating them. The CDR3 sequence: CASSFKNTEAFF. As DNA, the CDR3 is TGTGCCAGCAGTTTCAAAAACACTGAAGCTTTCTTT.

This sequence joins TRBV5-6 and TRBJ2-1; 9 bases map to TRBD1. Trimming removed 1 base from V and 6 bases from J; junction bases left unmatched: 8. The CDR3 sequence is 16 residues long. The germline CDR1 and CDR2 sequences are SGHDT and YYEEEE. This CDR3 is CASSLLGQGGINEQFF. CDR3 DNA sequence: TGTGCCAGCAGCTTGCTGGGACAGGGCGGGATCAATGAGCAGTTCTTC.

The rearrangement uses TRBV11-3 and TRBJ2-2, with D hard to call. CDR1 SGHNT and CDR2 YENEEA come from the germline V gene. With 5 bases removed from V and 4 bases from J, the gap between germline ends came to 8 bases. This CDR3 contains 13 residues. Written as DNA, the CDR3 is TGTGCCAGCAGCCCCGTCTCCACCGGGGAGCTGTTTTTT. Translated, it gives CASSPVSTGELFF. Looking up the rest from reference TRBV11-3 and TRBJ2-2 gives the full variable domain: EAGVVQSPRYKIIEKKQPVAFWCNPISGHNTLYWYLQNLGQGPELLIRYENEEAVDDSQLPKDRFSAERLKGVDSTLKIQPAELGDSAVYLCASSPVSTGELFFGEGSRLTVL.

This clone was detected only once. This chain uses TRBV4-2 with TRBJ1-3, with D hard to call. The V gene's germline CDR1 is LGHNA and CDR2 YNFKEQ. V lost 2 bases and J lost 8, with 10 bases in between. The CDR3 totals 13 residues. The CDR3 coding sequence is TGTGCCAGCAGCCAACTACCCCCCGACACCATATATTTT. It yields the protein CASSQLPPDTIYF.

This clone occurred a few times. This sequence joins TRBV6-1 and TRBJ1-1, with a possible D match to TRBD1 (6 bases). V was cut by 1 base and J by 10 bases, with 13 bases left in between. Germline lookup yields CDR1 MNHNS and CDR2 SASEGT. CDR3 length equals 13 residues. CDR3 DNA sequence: TGTGCCAGCAGTGAAGTCAGGGGTCGGGTAGCTTTCTTT. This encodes CASSEVRGRVAFF.

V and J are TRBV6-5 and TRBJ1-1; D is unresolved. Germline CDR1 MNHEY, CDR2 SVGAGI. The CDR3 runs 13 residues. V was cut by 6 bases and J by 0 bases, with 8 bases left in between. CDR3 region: CASRSYLNTEAFF. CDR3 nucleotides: TGTGCCAGCAGGAGTTACTTGAACACTGAAGCTTTCTTT.

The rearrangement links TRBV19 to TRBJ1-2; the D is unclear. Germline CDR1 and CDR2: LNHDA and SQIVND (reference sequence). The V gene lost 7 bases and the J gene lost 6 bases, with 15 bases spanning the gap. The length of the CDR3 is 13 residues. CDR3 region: CASMGLGLNGYTF. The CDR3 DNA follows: TGTGCCAGTATGGGCCTCGGCTTGAATGGCTACACCTTC.

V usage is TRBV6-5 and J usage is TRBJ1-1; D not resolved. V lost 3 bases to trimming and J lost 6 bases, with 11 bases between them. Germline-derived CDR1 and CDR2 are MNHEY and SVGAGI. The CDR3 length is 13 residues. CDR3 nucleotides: TGTGCCAGCAGTTATTATCCCGGGTCTGAAGCTTTCTTT. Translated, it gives CASSYYPGSEAFF.

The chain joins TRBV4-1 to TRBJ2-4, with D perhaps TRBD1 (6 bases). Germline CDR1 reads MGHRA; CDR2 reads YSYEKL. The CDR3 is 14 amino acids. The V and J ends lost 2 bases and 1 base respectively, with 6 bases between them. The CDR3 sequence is CASSQQGAKNIQYF. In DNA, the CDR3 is TGCGCCAGCAGCCAACAGGGGGCCAAAAACATTCAGTACTTC.

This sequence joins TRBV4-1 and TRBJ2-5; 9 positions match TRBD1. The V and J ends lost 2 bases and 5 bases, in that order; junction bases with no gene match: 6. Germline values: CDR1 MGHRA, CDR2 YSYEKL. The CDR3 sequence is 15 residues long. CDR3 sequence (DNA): TGCGCCAGCAGCCAAAACAGGGGGCCTGGGGAGACCCAGTACTTC. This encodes CASSQNRGPGETQYF.

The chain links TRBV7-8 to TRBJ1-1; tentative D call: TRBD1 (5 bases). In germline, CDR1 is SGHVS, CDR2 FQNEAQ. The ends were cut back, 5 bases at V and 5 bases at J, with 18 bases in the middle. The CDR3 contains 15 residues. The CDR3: CASSTQGVYQTEAFF. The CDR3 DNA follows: TGTGCCAGCAGCACCCAAGGGGTGTATCAGACTGAAGCTTTCTTT.

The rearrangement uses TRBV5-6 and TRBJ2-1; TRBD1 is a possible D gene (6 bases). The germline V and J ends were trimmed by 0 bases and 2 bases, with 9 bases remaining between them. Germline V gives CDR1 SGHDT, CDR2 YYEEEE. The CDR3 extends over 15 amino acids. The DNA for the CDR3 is TGTGCCAGCAGCTTGGACAGGGCACCCTACAATGAGCAGTTCTTC. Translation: CASSLDRAPYNEQFF.

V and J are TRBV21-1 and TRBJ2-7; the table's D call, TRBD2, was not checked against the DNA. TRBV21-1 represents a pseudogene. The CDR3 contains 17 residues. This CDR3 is CASRPGTSGSVCHEQYF. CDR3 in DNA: TGTGCCAGCAGGCCCGGGACTAGCGGGAGTGTTTGTCACGAGCAGTACTTC.

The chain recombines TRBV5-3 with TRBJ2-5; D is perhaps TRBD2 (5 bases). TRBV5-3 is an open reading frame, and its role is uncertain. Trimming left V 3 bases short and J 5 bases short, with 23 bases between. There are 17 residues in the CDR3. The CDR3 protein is CARSSPGASRWEETQYF. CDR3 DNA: TGTGCCAGAAGCTCCCCGGGCGCGTCTCGTTGGGAGGAGACCCAGTACTTC.

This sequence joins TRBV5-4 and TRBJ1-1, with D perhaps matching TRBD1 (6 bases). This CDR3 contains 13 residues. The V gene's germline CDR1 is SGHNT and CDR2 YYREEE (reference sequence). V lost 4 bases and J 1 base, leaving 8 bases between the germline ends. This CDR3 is CASSPQGNTEAFF. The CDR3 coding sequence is TGTGCCAGCAGCCCACAGGGGAACACTGAAGCTTTCTTT.

CDR3 amino acids: CASSARDRGRGETQYF. CDR3 bases: TGTGCCAGCAGCGCCCGGGACAGGGGGCGTGGGGAGACCCAGTACTTC. The J gene is TRBJ2-5, the V gene TRBV11-2; 12 nucleotides agree with TRBD1. The germline V gene encodes CDR1 SGHAT and CDR2 FQNNGV. V shed 5 bases, J shed 5 bases, and the junction held 9 bases outside the gene matches. This CDR3 has 16 amino acids. Full variable domain (rest looked up from reference TRBV11-2 and TRBJ2-5): EAGVAQSPRYKIIEKRQSVAFWCNPISGHATLYWYQQILGQGPKLLIQFQNNGVVDDSQLPKDRFSAERLKGVDSTLKIQPAKLEDSAVYLCASSARDRGRGETQYFGPGTRLLVL.

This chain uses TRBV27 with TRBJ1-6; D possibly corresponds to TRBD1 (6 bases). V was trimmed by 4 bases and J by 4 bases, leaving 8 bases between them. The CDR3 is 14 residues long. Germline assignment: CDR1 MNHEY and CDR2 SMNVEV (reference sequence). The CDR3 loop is CASSYGQYNSPLHF. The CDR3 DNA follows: TGTGCCAGCAGTTATGGACAGTATAATTCACCCCTCCACTTT.

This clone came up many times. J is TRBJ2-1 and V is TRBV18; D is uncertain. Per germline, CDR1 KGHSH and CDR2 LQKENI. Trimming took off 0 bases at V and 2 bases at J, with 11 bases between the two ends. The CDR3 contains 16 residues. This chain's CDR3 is CASSPPVHTAYNEQFF. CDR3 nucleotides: TGTGCCAGCTCACCACCGGTACATACAGCCTACAATGAGCAGTTCTTC. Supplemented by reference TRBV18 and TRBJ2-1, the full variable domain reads NAGVMQNPRHLVRRRGQEARLRCSPMKGHSHVYWYRQLPEEGLKFMVYLQKENIIDESGMPKERFSAEFPKEGPSILRIQQVVRGDSAAYFCASSPPVHTAYNEQFFGPGTRLTVL.

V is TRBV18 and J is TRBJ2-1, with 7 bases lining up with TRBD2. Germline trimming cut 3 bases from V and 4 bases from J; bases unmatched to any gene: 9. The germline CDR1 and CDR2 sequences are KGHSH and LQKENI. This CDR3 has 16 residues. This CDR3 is CASSPRERGAYNEQFF. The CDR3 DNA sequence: TGTGCCAGCTCACCCAGAGAGCGGGGCGCATACAATGAGCAGTTCTTC.

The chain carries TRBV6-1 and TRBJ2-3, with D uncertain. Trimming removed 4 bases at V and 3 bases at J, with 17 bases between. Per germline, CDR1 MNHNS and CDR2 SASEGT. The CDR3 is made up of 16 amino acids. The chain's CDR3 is CASSASRVGGTDTQYF. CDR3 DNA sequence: TGTGCCAGCAGTGCCTCCCGGGTCGGTGGAACAGATACGCAGTATTTT.

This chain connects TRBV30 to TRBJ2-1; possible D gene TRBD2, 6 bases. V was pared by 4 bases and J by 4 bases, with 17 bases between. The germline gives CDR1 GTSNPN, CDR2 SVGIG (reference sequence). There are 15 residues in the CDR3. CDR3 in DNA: TGTGCCTGGAAGGTTCCGGGACTGAGATACAATGAGCAGTTCTTC. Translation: CAWKVPGLRYNEQFF.

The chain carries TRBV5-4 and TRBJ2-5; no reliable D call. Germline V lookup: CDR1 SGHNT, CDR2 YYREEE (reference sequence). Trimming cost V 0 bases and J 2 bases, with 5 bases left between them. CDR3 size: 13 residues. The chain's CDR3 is CASSLALQETQYF. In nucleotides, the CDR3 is TGTGCCAGCAGCTTGGCCCTACAAGAGACCCAGTACTTC.

The CDR3 loop is CASSPRRETQYF. In DNA form, the CDR3 reads TGTGCCAGCAGCCCCCGCAGAGAGACCCAGTACTTC. The V and J genes are TRBV3-1 (or the pseudogene TRBV3-2) and TRBJ2-5, with no clear D. V shed 4 bases and J shed 4 bases, with 7 bases lying between them. Germline CDR1 and CDR2: LGHDT and YNNKEL (reference sequence). The CDR3 sequence is 12 residues long.

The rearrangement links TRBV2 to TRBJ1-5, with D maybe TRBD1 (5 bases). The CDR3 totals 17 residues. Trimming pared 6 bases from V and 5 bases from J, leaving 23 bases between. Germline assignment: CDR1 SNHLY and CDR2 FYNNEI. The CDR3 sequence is CASSSGREVWKDQPQHF. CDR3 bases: TGTGCCAGCAGCTCCGGCAGGGAAGTGTGGAAGGATCAGCCCCAGCATTTT. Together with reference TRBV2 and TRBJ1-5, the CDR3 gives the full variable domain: EPEVTQTPSHQVTQMGQEVILRCVPISNHLYFYWYRQILGQKVEFLVSFYNNEISEKSEIFDDQFSVERPDGSNFTLKIRSTKLEDSAMYFCASSSGREVWKDQPQHFGDGTRLSIL.